This TCR beta chain stems from a study of blood T cell repertoires in COVID-19. Overall study context: Researchers got acute and convalescent COVID-19 samples from the United States, Italy and Spain. PBMCs, B-cell-depleted T cells, or T cells provided the cDNA or gDNA that made up the material.

Per the original methods: Estimation of nucleated cell counts relied on the amplification of reference gene primers. Sequenced by immunoSEQ multiplex PCR; TCRdb stores in-frame clones only, minus some. V and J calls plus clone size are reproduced from that table; the DNA served to infer D and trimming. The sample contains 30,000 to 45,000 clones, approximately 91% of which appear only once. This CDR3 spans 16 amino acids. V was clipped by 1 base and J by 6 bases, with 15 bases between them. Germline loops: CDR1 SEHNR, CDR2 FQNEAQ (reference sequence). This sequence joins TRBV7-9 and TRBJ1-4, with D perhaps TRBD1 (6 bases). Sequenced sample: peripheral blood. This sequence was found in a man aged 60-69 years with active COVID-19. The CDR3: CASSLDPRQADEKLFF. CDR3 nucleotides: TGTGCCAGCAGCTTAGACCCGAGACAGGCCGATGAAAAACTGTTTTTT.